This paragraph reports one T cell receptor (beta chain). These data come from a study of blood T cell repertoires in COVID-19. Here immunoSEQ multiplex PCR was the method, and the copy in TCRdb shows in-frame clones only, minus some. The data contain 120,000 or so clones, about 83% of them seen just once; the ten biggest clones take up about 5.5%. Germline V gene data show CDR1 as SGHDT and CDR2 as YYEEEE. This CDR3 contains 12 residues. Between the trimmed V and J ends, which lost 5 bases and 13 bases, there was a span of 16 bases. The chain has TRBV5-6 and TRBJ2-4; possible D gene TRBD2, 6 bases. The clonotype comes from a man at least 80 years old with active or convalescent COVID-19. Sequenced sample: peripheral blood. The CDR3 loop reads CASSAGAGIQYF. The DNA of the CDR3 is TGTGCCAGCAGTGCTGGGGCGGGGATCCAGTACTTC.